The sequence of this TCR beta chain was determined in a study of neurological immune-mediated disorders. The cDNA came from 5'RACE, which used 10-nucleotide random UMIs. TCRdb reprocessed the 5' RACE reads via MiXCR and lists one record per CDR3 protein. In the table there are 35,000 to 40,000 distinct CDR3 sequences, around a tenth of which are singletons. Points on this clonotype: A read error may account for a junction end that differs from germline.

The V gene's germline CDR1 is SGHNT and CDR2 YENEEA. The CDR3 is made up of 16 amino acids. The sorted libraries took about a million CD4+ or CD8+ T cells. Sequencing was carried out using CD4+ T cells from blood. The V and J genes are TRBV11-3 and TRBJ2-6, with D perhaps matching TRBD1 (5 bases). The clonotype comes from a woman younger than 45 with HTLV-1-associated myelopathy (HAM/TSP). CDR3 in amino acids: CASSSPDREGANVLTF. In DNA form, the CDR3 reads TGTGCCAGCAGCTCTCCGGACCGAGAAGGGGCCAACGTCCTTACTTTC. Looking up the rest from reference TRBV11-3 and TRBJ2-6 gives the full variable domain: EAGVVQSPRYKIIEKKQPVAFWCNPISGHNTLYWYLQNLGQGPELLIRYENEEAVDDSQLPKDRFSAERLKGVDSTLKIQPAELGDSAVYLCASSSPDREGANVLTFGAGSRLTVL.